What follows is one TCR beta chain and its context. Per the study methods: Using reference gene primer amplification, nucleated cell counts were estimated. Assay used: immunoSEQ multiplex PCR; TCRdb lists only in-frame clones, some missing. V and J calls and clone size are given by that table; D and trimming were obtained from the DNA. In the table there are 350,000 to 400,000 clones, 85% to 90% of which are singletons. The germline V gene has CDR1 WSHSY and CDR2 SAAADI. The CDR3 has 12 amino acids. V gave up 4 bases and J gave up 6 bases, with 7 bases separating them. The sample is drawn from a study of blood T cell repertoires in COVID-19. Overall study: Sources were T cells, B-cell-depleted T cells, or PBMCs; the material itself was cDNA or gDNA.

In assigning cohorts, the study relied on participant-reported clinical history. The chain couples TRBV10-2 to TRBJ2-1; D remains unclear. The sequencing input was PBMCs or T cells enriched from blood (not recorded which). The clonotype comes from a woman in her 30s who had recovered from COVID-19. The DNA of the CDR3 is TGCGCCAGCAGTGGACGCGGCAATGAGCAGTTCTTC. Its protein is CASSGRGNEQFF.